This TCR beta chain is drawn from a study of cytomegalovirus exposure and HLA in healthy donors. CDR3 length: 13 residues. The germline CDR1 and CDR2 sequences are MNHEY and SMNVEV (reference sequence). To note about this clone: Its matching antigen is unknown.

The PCR contained 60 Vbeta and 13 Jbeta primers. This table comes from immunoSEQ multiplex PCR, and its TCRdb copy is limited to in-frame clones, with some not included. The data show some 150,000 clones, with roughly 80% seen just once and 1.5% to 2% held by the top ten. Study findings and constraints: Most observed TCR sequences were rare, whereas some public TCRs were detected in many donors.

All donors participated as healthy donors of bone marrow. The origin of this receptor is a female donor in good health and CMV-seronegative. V is TRBV27 and J is TRBJ2-5; 9 positions match TRBD1. The DNA end is more similar to TRBJ2-7, so the J call may be wrong. The sequenced material came from PBMCs. Written as DNA, the CDR3 is TGTGCCAGCAGTCGGGACAGGGTCTACGAGCAGTACTTC. Translating gives CASSRDRVYEQYF.